One sample yielded the 13 T cell receptor beta chains listed below, sequenced in a study of technical replicates of blood from a handful of donors. TCRdb's table, derived via immunoSEQ multiplex PCR, lists solely in-frame clones and lacks some. The sample records more than 65,000 clones, 85% to 95% being singletons. Sequencing input: T cells isolated from PBMCs. These receptors came from a human donor in good health.

V and J are TRBV7-6 and TRBJ2-3; TRBD2 is a possible D gene (6 bases). Germline V CDR1 and CDR2: SGHVS, FNYEAQ. This CDR3 region has 12 residues. This CDR3 reads CASAGYGDTQYF. CDR3 nucleotides: TGTGCTAGCGCGGGGTACGGAGATACGCAGTATTTT.

This chain uses TRBV27 with TRBJ1-5; D might be TRBD1 (5 bases). The CDR3 contains 14 residues. V lost 6 bases and J lost 4, with 13 bases in between. Per germline, CDR1 MNHEY and CDR2 SMNVEV (reference sequence). This chain's CDR3 is CASRFNQGNQPQHF. The CDR3 DNA follows: TGTGCCAGCAGATTCAATCAGGGTAATCAGCCCCAGCATTTT.

V and J are TRBV25-1 and TRBJ2-7; TRBD2 matches 8 bases. The V gene end was trimmed by 8 bases and the J gene end by 5 bases; junction bases not matched to a gene: 8. This CDR3 is 13 amino acids long. The V gene's germline CDR1 is MGHDK and CDR2 SYGVNS. In nucleotides, the CDR3 is TGTGCCAGCCGGCCTAGCGGGCCTAACGAGCAGTACTTC. It is translated as CASRPSGPNEQYF.

CDR3 in amino acids: CSVRAGGFADTQYF. For the CDR3, the DNA is TGCAGCGTTCGAGCGGGGGGGTTTGCAGATACGCAGTATTTT. The chain links TRBV29-1 to TRBJ2-3; 10 nucleotides align to TRBD2. This CDR3 has 14 residues. Germline V lookup: CDR1 SQVTM, CDR2 ANQGSEA. The J segment lost 4 bases and the V segment lost 5 bases, leaving 6 bases of the junction unmatched.

This rearrangement joins TRBV6-5 to TRBJ1-2; D is unclear. This CDR3 is 13 amino acids long. The V gene lost 6 bases and the J gene lost 8 bases, with 16 bases spanning the gap. The germline gives CDR1 MNHEY, CDR2 SVGAGI. The CDR3 nucleotides read TGTGCCAGCAGAAAAGACGGGGTTAGCGGCTACACCTTC. Its translation is CASRKDGVSGYTF.

The chain links TRBV29-1 to TRBJ2-7; 8 bases agree with TRBD1. The CDR3 loop spans 13 amino acids. Germline loops: CDR1 SQVTM, CDR2 ANQGSEA. The V and J ends lost 5 bases and 4 bases, in that order; junction bases with no gene match: 7. In DNA, the CDR3 is TGCAGCGTTCGGCCAGGGGGCGCTTACGAGCAGTACTTC. Amino acid sequence: CSVRPGGAYEQYF.

This chain joins TRBV4-1 and TRBJ1-4; 7 bases are shared with TRBD1. CDR1 and CDR2 (germline): MGHRA, YSYEKL. The CDR3 contains 16 residues. V trimming: 2 bases; J trimming: 8 bases; junction bases outside the gene matches: 11. The CDR3 DNA reads TGCGCCAGCAGCCAACCTACAGGGGCCCAAAGGGAAAAACTGTTTTTT. Translating gives CASSQPTGAQREKLFF.

The rearrangement joins TRBV5-1 to TRBJ2-5, with 9 bases aligning to TRBD1. The germline gives CDR1 SGHRS, CDR2 YFSETQ. The junction had 10 bases not matched to a gene; V was cut back by 4 bases and J by 3 bases. The CDR3 loop spans 16 amino acids. The CDR3 here is CASSTQGAIWEETQYF. The CDR3 nucleotides read TGCGCCAGCAGCACACAGGGGGCAATTTGGGAAGAGACCCAGTACTTC.

With respect to this clone: The same CDR3 arises from other DNA sequences in this sample as well. The chain recombines TRBV5-4 with TRBJ1-5; D perhaps matches TRBD1 (6 bases). The CDR3 covers 13 residues. V was shortened by 0 bases and J by 6 bases, with 7 bases between the two germline ends. Germline lookup yields CDR1 SGHNT and CDR2 YYREEE (reference sequence). The CDR3 DNA is TGTGCCAGCAGCTTGGGGACAGCTCAGCCCCAGCATTTT. This encodes CASSLGTAQPQHF.

V is TRBV18 and J is TRBJ2-5, with TRBD1 identical over 9 bases. The CDR3 is made up of 14 amino acids. Germline V CDR1 and CDR2: KGHSH, LQKENI. V dropped 6 bases and J dropped 5; count of bases not matched to a gene: 7. CDR3 nucleotide sequence: TGTGCCAGCTCCATCCGGGACAGGGTGGAGACCCAGTACTTC. This codes for CASSIRDRVETQYF.

The chain is built from TRBV6-4 and TRBJ2-5; possibly TRBD1 for D (6 bases). The V end was cut by 5 bases, the J end by 4 bases, with 14 bases between. The V gene's germline CDR1 is MRHNA and CDR2 SNTAGT. The CDR3 spans 14 residues. In DNA form, the CDR3 reads TGTGCCAGCAGTCGGACAGACATACGAGAGACCCAGTACTTC. Residues: CASSRTDIRETQYF.

The chain couples TRBV7-8 to TRBJ2-1; TRBD2 might be the D (6 bases). The ends were cut back, 0 bases at V and 6 bases at J, with 15 bases in the middle. Germline V gene data show CDR1 as SGHVS and CDR2 as FQNEAQ. CDR3 length: 16 residues. The CDR3 region is CASSLALLAVGNEQFF. CDR3 sequence (DNA): TGTGCCAGCAGCTTAGCGCTGTTAGCGGTTGGCAATGAGCAGTTCTTC.

The rearrangement links TRBV28 to TRBJ2-7; 9 bases are shared with TRBD1. The CDR3 is 16 amino acids. V was clipped by 4 bases and J by 2 bases; unmatched bases: 9. Germline lookup yields CDR1 MDHEN and CDR2 SYDVKM. The CDR3: CASSSPPGQGAYEQYF. The CDR3 nucleotides are TGTGCCAGCAGTTCCCCCCCGGGACAGGGCGCCTACGAGCAGTACTTC.